This T cell receptor (beta chain) emerged from a study of identical twins. One entry per CDR3 protein results from TCRdb running MiXCR on the 5' RACE reads. The data show approximately 690,000 distinct CDR3 sequences, approximately 6.1% seen once. The germline V gene encodes CDR1 MNHEY and CDR2 SVGEGT. The CDR3 has 17 amino acids. The V end lost 8 bases, the J end lost 0 bases, and 17 bases lay between the germline ends. The sequenced sample consisted of naive T cells sorted from blood. The receptor comes from a man younger than 30 in good health. J is TRBJ2-6 and V is TRBV6-2 or TRBV6-3; TRBD1 is a possible D gene (6 bases). The CDR3 loop is CASLSGQFASGANVLTF. CDR3 nucleotide sequence: TGTGCCAGCCTATCGGGACAATTTGCCTCTGGGGCCAACGTCCTGACTTTC.